This is a list of T cell receptor beta chains from one sample in a study of blood T cells in healthy people across ages. TCRdb processed the 5' RACE reads anew with MiXCR; each CDR3 protein has one entry. The sample records approximately 1,000,000 distinct CDR3 sequences, around 43% being singletons. Sequencing input: blood. All receptors derive from a woman between 55 and 75 years old in good health. Each CDR3 is given without its conserved first and last residue. The order of the fields is V gene, J gene, CDR3 protein.

>TRBV10-3|TRBJ1-5
AISEGGSNQPQH
>TRBV6-5|TRBJ2-3
ASRSTQGALVDTQY
>TRBV6-6|TRBJ2-7
ASGSGTGAYEQY
>TRBV29-1|TRBJ1-2
SVRDYGYT
>TRBV3-1|TRBJ2-1
ANSQMGGSRDEQF
>TRBV6-6|TRBJ2-4
ASAVGLAENIQY
>TRBV20-1|TRBJ2-7
SARGQRGASKEQY
>TRBV13|TRBJ2-3
ASSGDLDTQY
>TRBV27|TRBJ1-5
ASSFREGNQPQH
>TRBV14|TRBJ2-3
ASSQTGGTTPPDTQY
>TRBV11-2|TRBJ2-1
ASSLVAGTSGSRYNEQF
>TRBV29-1|TRBJ1-5
SVGGANYQPQH
>TRBV25-1|TRBJ2-1
ASSRTGTGFFNEQF
>TRBV20-1|TRBJ2-3
SAATGTDTQY
>TRBV25-1|TRBJ2-7
ASSEYFTALY
>TRBV29-1|TRBJ2-5
SVELPGQGAETQY
>TRBV21-1|TRBJ1-6
ASSNPSPLH
>TRBV28|TRBJ2-5
ASSQGRLQETQY
>TRBV20-1|TRBJ2-5
SGSGSQETQY
>TRBV7-2|TRBJ2-3
ASSSSGTRADTQY
>TRBV4-1|TRBJ2-1
ASSQASGAYNEQF
>TRBV14|TRBJ2-7
ASSHPGIGNNEQY
>TRBV13|TRBJ2-3
ASSFLPSGASTDTQY
>TRBV3-1|TRBJ2-7
ASSHVGDPYEQY
>TRBV5-1|TRBJ2-7
ASSSQGDNEQY
>TRBV7-3|TRBJ2-3
ASSKSGRAPTDTQY
>TRBV4-1|TRBJ2-5
ASSQERRIGQGGKETQY
>TRBV29-1|-
SVAGGREVLGYNEQY
>TRBV7-9|TRBJ2-7
ASKGESSYEQY
>TRBV7-9|TRBJ2-1
ASSQGLASDNEQF
>TRBV28|TRBJ2-5
ASSLPIRGRFQETQY
>TRBV12-3/TRBV12-4|TRBJ2-7
ASSLGGDLYEQY
>TRBV20-1|TRBJ1-4
SARDQGEKLF
>TRBV4-1|TRBJ2-1
ASSQEDRTGDEQF
>TRBV30|TRBJ2-7
AFQNGRGAYEQY
>TRBV5-1|TRBJ2-3
ASSHRGTLTDTQY
>TRBV4-2|TRBJ2-7
ASSQEGLAGVGEQY
>TRBV9|TRBJ2-3
ASAGHRTDTQY
>TRBV20-1|TRBJ2-3
SARLAGVEDTQY
>TRBV5-1|TRBJ1-1
ASSASGLGTEAF
>TRBV4-2|TRBJ1-2
ASSQGQQPNYGYT
>TRBV11-2|-
ASSQRQGRDEQY
>TRBV20-1|TRBJ2-1
SARVWSNIYNEQF
>TRBV11-3|TRBJ2-3
ASSLDRDSYITDTQY
>TRBV10-2|TRBJ2-2
ASSGRGGGTGELF
>TRBV5-1|TRBJ2-3
ASSPGTTGTDTQY
>TRBV27|TRBJ2-7
ASSPSPAGPYEQY
>TRBV9|TRBJ2-5
ACSVVGKETQN
>TRBV29-1|TRBJ2-1
SVPGTGAHNEQF
>TRBV7-9|TRBJ2-5
VSSSGQPPETQY
>TRBV21-1|TRBJ1-1
ASSRGQSWYTEAF
>TRBV7-9|TRBJ1-2
ASSINTGYYGYT
>TRBV18|TRBJ1-4
ASSPPRDSLWGEKLF